Listed here are 5 T cell receptor beta chains from one sample, sequenced in a study of blood T cells in healthy people across ages. A J-beta primer mix and a sample-barcoded 5' primer were used in a second PCR of roughly 6 to 11 cycles. MiXCR, run by TCRdb on the 5' RACE reads, gives a single entry per CDR3 protein. Seen here are about 1.4 million distinct CDR3 sequences, approximately 59% observed once, and the top ten hold roughly 7%. The sample taken for sequencing was blood. All receptors come from a man aged 18 to 30 in good health.

This clonotype showed up just a few times. The chain has TRBV5-1 and TRBJ2-5; D ambiguous. The CDR3 contains 17 residues. V was clipped by 1 base and J by 2 bases, with 18 bases between them. CDR1 SGHRS and CDR2 YFSETQ come from the germline V gene. The CDR3 loop is CASSLRATVGFQETQYF. CDR3 bases: TGCGCCAGCAGCTTGAGAGCTACGGTTGGATTTCAAGAGACCCAGTACTTC.

Only a few counts were recorded for this clonotype. The chain joins TRBV7-9 to TRBJ2-7, with D uncertain. Germline CDR1 SEHNR, CDR2 FQNEAQ (reference sequence). The CDR3 loop spans 15 amino acids. V was trimmed by 0 bases and J by 5 bases, leaving 14 bases between them. In nucleotides, the CDR3 is TGTGCCAGCAGCTTAGCGCAGTGGGGATCTGACGAGCAGTACTTC. Protein: CASSLAQWGSDEQYF.

In its sample, this clonotype was seen a few times. J is TRBJ2-5 and V is TRBV27; TRBD1 matches at 7 bases. The CDR3 has 16 amino acids. Trimming removed 10 bases from V and 0 bases from J; junction bases left unmatched: 14. Germline CDR1 reads MNHEY; CDR2 reads SMNVEV (reference sequence). CDR3 loop: CATKPLPGQYQETQYF. In DNA, the CDR3 is TGTGCCACCAAACCTCTTCCGGGACAGTACCAAGAGACCCAGTACTTC.

This chain uses TRBV6-1 with TRBJ2-5, with a tentative D call TRBD1 (6 bases). The DNA end lines up better with TRBJ2-7; the J call may be wrong. The germline CDR1 and CDR2 sequences are MNHNS and SASEGT. The CDR3 is 13 residues long. CDR3 protein: CASGGGHYVEQYF. The CDR3 DNA follows: TGTGCCAGCGGGGGCGGACACTACGTCGAGCAGTACTTC.

This clonotype was observed a single time. The chain links TRBV5-1 to TRBJ1-1; the D gene is possibly TRBD1 (6 bases). V lost 3 bases to trimming and J lost 6 bases, with 18 bases between them. The CDR3 contains 15 residues. Germline V lookup: CDR1 SGHRS, CDR2 YFSETQ. This chain's CDR3 is CASSWGPGQPSEAFF. DNA for the CDR3: TGCGCCAGCAGCTGGGGGCCGGGACAACCTTCTGAAGCTTTCTTT.